This T cell receptor beta chain is from a study of response to subunit inactivated influenza vaccine. The study, taken as a whole, reports: Authors suggested each seasonal influenza vaccination recruits few new T cells.

Via MiXCR, TCRdb re-called the RT-PCR reads, giving one row per CDR3 protein. The sample contains roughly 700,000 distinct CDR3 sequences, approximately 15% of which appear only once. This clonotype was recorded a few times. Its matching antigen is unknown. Sequencing used PBMCs from blood, obtained about 14 days before vaccination. This receptor was taken from a man aged 50 to 60 who received an inactivated influenza vaccine.

CDR3 DNA: TGTGCTAGTGGTTTGGTACTCGGACAAGCCTCCTATGGCTACACCTTC. Protein product: CASGLVLGQASYGYTF. The chain links TRBV12-5 to TRBJ1-2; D perhaps matches TRBD1 (5 bases). V lost 0 bases and J 4 bases, leaving 15 bases between the germline ends. The germline V gene has CDR1 LGHNT and CDR2 FRNRAP. This CDR3 has 16 residues. Full variable domain (rest looked up from reference TRBV12-5 and TRBJ1-2): DARVTQTPRHKVTEMGQEVTMRCQPILGHNTVFWYRQTMMQGLELLAYFRNRAPLDDSGMPKDRFSAEMPDATLATLKIQPSEPRDSAVYFCASGLVLGQASYGYTFGSGTRLTVV.